This entry lists 30 T cell receptor beta chains sequenced from one sample in a study of human T cells and chemical hapten exposure. TCRdb reprocessed the RACE reads via MiXCR and lists one record per CDR3 protein. Of tens of thousands of distinct CDR3 sequences in the sample, 9.5% to 13% were seen once. Regarding time point: patch test 2, 6 weeks after DPC sensitization. Treatment: therapeutic diphenylcyclopropenone sensitization with weekly scalp DPC. Material: whole blood, obtained in connection with sensitization to the hapten diphenylcyclopropenone (DPC). These receptors were collected from a woman aged 25 to 45 with alopecia areata. Some clones in this sample may be carry-over from other donors' samples.

The V gene is TRBV14, the J gene TRBJ2-3; 8 bases map to TRBD1. Germline CDR1 is SGHDN and CDR2 is FVKESK. After removal of 0 bases from V and 2 bases from J, the junction contained 13 bases not matched to a gene. This CDR3 is built from 19 residues. The DNA of the CDR3 is TGTGCCAGCAGCCAAGAGGTGACAGGGGCCGAAGGCCTCACAGATACGCAGTATTTT. Encoded protein: CASSQEVTGAEGLTDTQYF.

This clonotype was recorded at least ten times. This chain connects TRBV28 to TRBJ1-1; unclear D gene. The V end lost 5 bases, the J end lost 4 bases, and 14 bases lay between the germline ends. This CDR3 has 14 residues. CDR1 is MDHEN and CDR2 is SYDVKM in the germline V gene. The CDR3 coding sequence is TGTGCCAGCAGTCGGTACCCGGCGGGCACTGAAGCTTTCTTT. Translating gives CASSRYPAGTEAFF.

This clonotype was seen a handful of times. V gene TRBV7-8 combines with J gene TRBJ2-3, with 9 bases lining up with TRBD2. CDR1 and CDR2 (germline): SGHVS, FQNEAQ. The CDR3 covers 16 residues. With V trimmed by 1 base and J by 9 bases, 11 bases remained unmatched. In DNA form, the CDR3 reads TGTGCCAGCAGCTTAGGTGTACTAGTGGCGGGAGGGACGCAGTATTTT. It specifies CASSLGVLVAGGTQYF. Full variable domain (rest looked up from reference TRBV7-8 and TRBJ2-3): GAGVSQSPRYKVAKRGQDVALRCDPISGHVSLFWYQQALGQGPEFLTYFQNEAQLDKSGLPSDRFFAERPEGSVSTLKIQRTQQEDSAVYLCASSLGVLVAGGTQYFGPGTRLTVL.

This clonotype has only one observation. J is TRBJ2-3 and V is TRBV10-3; a weak D match, TRBD1 (5 bases). V lost 7 bases, J lost 0 bases, and 14 bases lay in between. This CDR3 comprises 15 residues. Per germline, CDR1 ENHRY and CDR2 SYGVKD. DNA of the CDR3: TGTGCCATCACCCGGACACGCACTAGCACAGATACGCAGTATTTT. This encodes CAITRTRTSTDTQYF.

This clonotype was counted many times. This chain links TRBV6-5 with TRBJ1-1; D unclear. Germline assignment: CDR1 MNHEY and CDR2 SVGAGI. CDR3 length: 12 residues. V was cut by 8 bases and J by 4 bases, with 11 bases left in between. The DNA of the CDR3 is TGTGCCAGCGGTCTCAGCGGCACTGAAGCTTTCTTT. Its protein product is CASGLSGTEAFF.

The chain has TRBV29-1 and TRBJ2-1; D not certain. Trimming shortened V by 4 bases and J by 1 base, and 5 bases separated the two germline ends. Germline lookup yields CDR1 SQVTM and CDR2 ANQGSEA. The CDR3 is made up of 12 amino acids. CDR3 in DNA: TGCAGCGTTGGTAGTTCCTACAATGAGCAGTTCTTC. Translating it yields CSVGSSYNEQFF.

This clonotype was observed a few times. The rearrangement links TRBV27 to TRBJ2-1, with D uncertain. Germline V gene sequence: CDR1 MNHEY, CDR2 SMNVEV (reference sequence). The CDR3 length is 14 residues. V lost 5 bases to trimming and J lost 9 bases, with 17 bases between them. The CDR3 spells CASSITGRVGEQFF. The CDR3 nucleotides read TGTGCCAGCAGTATAACGGGCCGGGTTGGTGAGCAGTTCTTC.

This clonotype was seen more than once but under ten times. This rearrangement joins TRBV20-1 to TRBJ2-2, with D perhaps matching TRBD2 (6 bases). This CDR3 region has 15 residues. Germline V CDR1 and CDR2: DFQATT, SNEGSKA (reference sequence). Trimming took 0 bases from V and 5 from J, leaving 13 bases between them. The CDR3 spells CSARDRLGGTGELFF. CDR3 DNA sequence: TGCAGTGCTAGAGATCGTCTCGGGGGAACCGGGGAGCTGTTTTTT.

V is TRBV4-2 and J is TRBJ1-5, with a weak D call TRBD1 (5 bases). Germline V lookup: CDR1 LGHNA, CDR2 YNFKEQ. The CDR3 has 14 amino acids. Trimming cost V 0 bases and J 7 bases, with 10 bases left between them. As DNA, the CDR3 is TGTGCCAGCAGCCAAGAATGGCAGGGACAGCCCCAGCATTTT. This sequence encodes CASSQEWQGQPQHF.

The sample holds one count of this clonotype. Being one base from a much bigger clone, this may be a read error. J is TRBJ1-1 and V is TRBV18, with D hard to call. V lost 1 base to trimming and J lost 3 bases, with 12 bases between them. The length of the CDR3 is 15 residues. Germline V gene lookup returns CDR1 KGHSH and CDR2 LQKENI. The CDR3 region is CASSPRASLDTEAFF. The CDR3 region has the DNA TGTGCCAGCTCACCACGCGCGAGCCTGGACACTGAAGCTTTCTTT.

This clonotype was recorded a few times. This sequence joins TRBV12-3 or TRBV12-4 and TRBJ1-2, with a possible D match to TRBD1 (5 bases). The CDR3 extends over 13 amino acids. The ends were cut back, 6 bases at V and 4 bases at J, with 12 bases in the middle. In nucleotides, the CDR3 is TGTGCCAGCAGACGAGGGGAGTTCTATGGCTACACCTTC. Encoded protein: CASRRGEFYGYTF.

Comments on this clonotype: An end of the junction differs from the germline gene, which may be a read error. The chain recombines TRBV29-1 with TRBJ2-7; 7 positions agree with TRBD2. This CDR3 has 13 amino acids. Per the germline V gene, CDR1 is SQVTM and CDR2 is ANQGSEA. CDR3 region: CSVEASGGREQYF. The CDR3 coding sequence is TGCAGCGTAGAAGCGTCGGGAGGACGAGAGCAGTACTTC.

The sample holds many counts of this clonotype. The chain couples TRBV7-8 to TRBJ2-2; TRBD2 aligns across 13 bases. This CDR3 contains 19 residues. J lost 3 bases, V lost 4 bases, and 11 bases had no gene match. Germline CDR1 and CDR2: SGHVS and FQNEAQ. The CDR3 spells CASSSRTSGRAGDTGELFF. CDR3 DNA: TGTGCCAGCAGCTCCCGAACTAGCGGGAGGGCCGGGGACACCGGGGAGCTGTTTTTT. The variable domain in full, completed from reference TRBV7-8 and TRBJ2-2, reads GAGVSQSPRYKVAKRGQDVALRCDPISGHVSLFWYQQALGQGPEFLTYFQNEAQLDKSGLPSDRFFAERPEGSVSTLKIQRTQQEDSAVYLCASSSRTSGRAGDTGELFFGEGSRLTVL.

In its sample, this clonotype was seen many times. The rearrangement joins TRBV18 to TRBJ1-4; no clear D. Germline V gives CDR1 KGHSH, CDR2 LQKENI. The CDR3 extends over 14 amino acids. Trimming shortened V by 0 bases and J by 1 base, and 3 bases separated the two germline ends. The CDR3 here is CASSPPGTNEKLFF. The CDR3 DNA sequence: TGTGCCAGCTCACCACCGGGAACTAATGAAAAACTGTTTTTT. Supplemented by reference TRBV18 and TRBJ1-4, the full variable domain reads NAGVMQNPRHLVRRRGQEARLRCSPMKGHSHVYWYRQLPEEGLKFMVYLQKENIIDESGMPKERFSAEFPKEGPSILRIQQVVRGDSAAYFCASSPPGTNEKLFFGSGTQLSVL.

This clonotype was seen a handful of times. The chain couples TRBV15 to TRBJ2-7; D gene unclear. V lost 4 bases and J lost 1, with 11 bases in between. Germline-derived CDR1 and CDR2 are LNHNV and YYDKDF (reference sequence). The CDR3 sequence is 14 residues long. CDR3 in DNA: TGTGCCACCAGCAAGAGGAAGGGTTCCTACGAGCAGTACTTC. This sequence encodes CATSKRKGSYEQYF.

This clonotype was found a few times. The V and J genes are TRBV20-1 and TRBJ1-6; D may be TRBD1 (6 bases). Germline CDR1 DFQATT, CDR2 SNEGSKA (reference sequence). Trimming removed 5 bases at V and 7 bases at J, with 18 bases between. The CDR3 totals 15 residues. The CDR3 sequence is CSAAIMTGYNSPLHF. The DNA for the CDR3 is TGCAGTGCTGCAATAATGACAGGCTACAATTCACCCCTCCACTTT.

This clonotype has just a few counts. The chain combines TRBV7-2 with TRBJ2-1, with 10 bases identical to TRBD2. There are 17 residues in the CDR3. Germline lookup yields CDR1 SGHTA and CDR2 FQGNSA. J gave up 4 bases and V 5 bases, and 11 bases lay outside the gene matches. The CDR3 reads CASSLSGGPSFYNEQFF. In DNA, the CDR3 is TGTGCCAGCAGCCTTAGCGGGGGGCCGTCCTTTTACAATGAGCAGTTCTTC.

The table lists this clonotype with many counts. The chain recombines TRBV2 with TRBJ2-1, with TRBD1 identical over 9 bases. The germline CDR1 and CDR2 sequences are SNHLY and FYNNEI. The CDR3 is 14 amino acids. The V gene end was trimmed by 8 bases and the J gene end by 5 bases; junction bases not matched to a gene: 7. CDR3 amino acids: CASCRTGVNNEQFF. Written as DNA, the CDR3 is TGTGCCAGCTGCCGGACAGGGGTTAACAATGAGCAGTTCTTC. Full variable domain (rest looked up from reference TRBV2 and TRBJ2-1): EPEVTQTPSHQVTQMGQEVILRCVPISNHLYFYWYRQILGQKVEFLVSFYNNEISEKSEIFDDQFSVERPDGSNFTLKIRSTKLEDSAMYFCASCRTGVNNEQFFGPGTRLTVL.

This clonotype was seen repeatedly, ten times or more. This chain connects TRBV5-1 to TRBJ1-3; unclear D gene. With 4 bases removed from V and 0 bases from J, the gap between germline ends came to 14 bases. The germline gives CDR1 SGHRS, CDR2 YFSETQ. This CDR3 has 16 amino acids. CDR3 coding DNA: TGCGCCAGCAGCGGAACACCCCGGAGCTCTGGAAACACCATATATTTT. The encoded protein is CASSGTPRSSGNTIYF.

In its sample, this clonotype was seen a few times. This rearrangement joins TRBV3-1 to TRBJ2-3; unclear D gene. The V gene's germline CDR1 is LGHDT and CDR2 YNNKEL (reference sequence). The CDR3 is made up of 14 amino acids. Trimming left V 0 bases short and J 1 base short, with 5 bases between. CDR3 in DNA: TGTGCCAGCAGCCAAGATCCGCGCACAGATACGCAGTATTTT. Its translation is CASSQDPRTDTQYF.

This clonotype was picked up many times. The J gene is TRBJ2-1, the V gene TRBV7-9; 10 bases match TRBD2. V was pared by 7 bases and J by 7 bases, with 10 bases of the junction left unmatched. The germline V gene has CDR1 SEHNR and CDR2 FQNEAQ (reference sequence). There are 15 residues in the CDR3. DNA for the CDR3: TGTGCCAGCAAAAAAGGGGCTAGCGGGAGTAATGAGCAGTTCTTC. Translating it yields CASKKGASGSNEQFF.

The V and J genes are TRBV3-1 and TRBJ2-7; no reliable D call. Looked up from germline, CDR1 is LGHDT and CDR2 is YNNKEL (reference sequence). V lost 0 bases, J lost 4 bases, and 10 bases lay in between. This CDR3 spans 14 amino acids. This CDR3 reads CASSQESYGYEQYF. The CDR3 nucleotides are TGTGCCAGCAGCCAAGAATCTTACGGATACGAGCAGTACTTC.

This clonotype was detected a few times. The V and J genes are TRBV7-2 and TRBJ2-7, with TRBD1 identical over 9 bases. The germline V gene has CDR1 SGHTA and CDR2 FQGNSA. Unmatched junction bases numbered 6, after V lost 5 bases and J lost 4 bases. The CDR3 is made up of 14 amino acids. CDR3 sequence (DNA): TGTGCCAGCAGCCGACAGGGGGGAGAATACGAGCAGTACTTC. Encoded protein: CASSRQGGEYEQYF.

Many counts were recorded for this clonotype. The genes are TRBV4-2 and TRBJ2-2; 10 nucleotides align to TRBD2. This CDR3 is built from 17 residues. The V gene's germline CDR1 is LGHNA and CDR2 YNFKEQ. Trimming cost V 0 bases and J 7 bases; bases outside gene matches: 8. The CDR3 loop reads CASSQDPLAGDGGELFF. The CDR3 nucleotides read TGTGCCAGCAGCCAAGATCCGCTAGCGGGAGACGGCGGGGAGCTGTTTTTT.

The chain employs TRBV7-2 and TRBJ2-5; tentatively, D is TRBD1 or TRBD2 (5 bases each). CDR3 length: 14 amino acids. Germline loops: CDR1 SGHTA, CDR2 FQGNSA. The ends were cut back, 3 bases at V and 3 bases at J, with 11 bases in the middle. CDR3: CASSFGGREETQYF. As DNA, the CDR3 is TGTGCCAGCAGCTTCGGAGGCAGGGAAGAGACCCAGTACTTC.

This clonotype was seen ten or more times. V is TRBV13 and J is TRBJ2-3; no clear D. V was pared by 3 bases and J by 8 bases, with 9 bases between. Germline CDR1 reads PRHDT; CDR2 reads FYEKMQ (reference sequence). CDR3 length equals 12 residues. The CDR3 spells CASSLVMGTQYF. In nucleotides, the CDR3 is TGTGCCAGCAGCTTGGTTATGGGTACGCAGTATTTT.

Points on this clonotype: One junction end disagrees with the germline gene, perhaps due to a read error. The V gene is TRBV7-8, the J gene TRBJ1-1, with D possibly TRBD1 on 5 matching bases. The CDR3 covers 12 residues. Germline CDR1 SGHVS, CDR2 FQNEAQ. For the CDR3, the DNA is TGTGCCAGCAGCCGAGGACACACCGAAGCTTTCTTT. Protein product: CASSRGHTEAFF.

The table lists this clonotype with many counts. This chain joins TRBV28 and TRBJ1-4; D is unresolved. Trimming took off 3 bases at V and 7 bases at J, with 9 bases between the two ends. The CDR3 loop spans 13 amino acids. The V gene's germline CDR1 is MDHEN and CDR2 SYDVKM. DNA of the CDR3: TGTGCCAGCAGTTTTTTGGGAAGTGAAAAACTGTTTTTT. Its protein is CASSFLGSEKLFF.

This chain uses TRBV28 with TRBJ2-1, with D possibly being TRBD2 (5 bases). Trimming cost V 6 bases and J 12 bases, with 15 bases left between them. CDR3 length: 12 amino acids. Germline CDR1 and CDR2: MDHEN and SYDVKM. CDR3 bases: TGTGCCAGCAGGGAGATCGGGGTAGGGCAGTTCTTC. It specifies CASREIGVGQFF.

The rearrangement joins TRBV20-1 to TRBJ1-4; 7 nucleotides line up with TRBD1. CDR1 is DFQATT and CDR2 is SNEGSKA in the germline V gene (reference sequence). The CDR3 length is 14 residues. The V and J ends lost 0 bases and 8 bases, in that order; junction bases with no gene match: 6. The CDR3 nucleotides are TGCAGTGCTAGAGATATTCTGGGACAGGAAAAACTGTTTTTT. The encoded protein is CSARDILGQEKLFF.